The source of this T cell receptor (beta chain) is a study of T cells in Graves' hyperthyroidism and ophthalmopathy. Study conclusions and caveats: Blood shared most expanded thyroid clonotypes above 0.001.

Using RNA transcripts as the source, TCR beta CDR3 regions were amplified. The HTBI primer set was used in a first-round RT-PCR of the TCR CDR3. In TCRdb, the multiplex PCR reads were re-called with MiXCR into one record per CDR3 protein. This table has approximately 520,000 distinct CDR3 sequences, around 21% appearing once. Points on this clonotype: Its specificity is unknown. A much larger clone is a single base away; this may be a read error.

CDR1 and CDR2 from the germline V gene are MNHNS and SASEGT. The CDR3 extends over 13 amino acids. V lost 6 bases and J 3 bases, leaving 11 bases between the germline ends. The sequenced material came from blood. This TCR was recovered from a man aged 18 to 29 with Graves' hyperthyroidism. The chain joins TRBV6-1 to TRBJ2-5, with no clear D. This chain's CDR3 is CASRDSAKETQYF. The CDR3 DNA reads as TGTGCCAGCAGGGATTCAGCCAAAGAGACCCAGTACTTC.